This TCR beta chain was captured in a study of T cells in women clearing cervical HPV infection. Study-level information: HLA type could not be excluded as a confounder. Study-level points and caveats: CIN3+ cases had significantly higher TCR repertoire richness than controls, but evenness did not differ.

Germline V gene lookup returns CDR1 SGHRS and CDR2 YFSETQ. The junction had 2 bases not matched to a gene; V was cut back by 4 bases and J by 1 base. This CDR3 region has 14 residues. All donors had a single incident cervical HPV16 infection, not prevalent. The method was immunoSEQ multiplex PCR; TCRdb's version includes in-frame clones alone and lacks a portion of them. The sample totals about 31,000 clones. Concerning this clone: Its target is unknown. The CDR3 end is not reached by the read, which stops 3 residues before it; the germline J gene fills it in.

The source material was blood buffy coat. V usage is TRBV5-1 and J usage is TRBJ2-1; 7 positions match TRBD2. The receptor comes from a woman aged 18-70 years with a cervical HPV16 infection that either progressed to CIN3+ or cleared (not recorded which). CDR3 amino acids: CASSEAGSYNEQFF. The DNA read from the CDR3 is TGCGCCAGCAGCGAAGCGGGATCCTACAATGAG.